Detailed here is one T cell receptor (beta chain). This clonotype was counted at least ten times. Its cognate antigen has yet to be identified. It has no much larger one-base neighbor in the sample; base qualities were not kept. This sample is drawn from a study of read filtering for tumor transcriptome and immune sequencing (dated by TCRdb to the early 2020s). With regard to the full study: Of the patients in the cohort, about 17 were male and 14 were female, and their mean age was 65.9 years, with a range of about 40 to 85. Under revised international staging, 8 patients fell into R-ISS I, 15 or so into R-ISS II and roughly 7 into R-ISS III. After DNase treatment, whole-transcriptome libraries were prepared using the TruSeq RNA Access Library Prep Kit. Per sample, about 3.5 to 11 million TCR-region mapped reads were obtained with IR-seq, compared with only roughly 80 to 1,300 with RNA-seq. The study compared TCR repertoires from targeted immune repertoire sequencing and bulk whole-transcriptome sequencing run on the same bone marrow samples. One main goal was a read-filtering strategy for immune repertoire data, in particular deciding whether clonotypes backed by only one read should be removed.

Starting from 350 to 450 ng RNA, TCR libraries were constructed with the Immunoverse kit using molecular barcoded adaptors that cover the alpha/delta and beta/gamma chains. TCR library preparation used the same RNA that went into transcriptome sequencing. Sequencing of the TCR libraries was done on an Illumina HiSeq 4000 with 2 x 150 cycles. The published analysis was carried out like this. MiXCR aligned TCR reads to human V, D, J and C references and assembled the aligned reads into CDR3 clonotypes, with quality filtering and error correction included. The tcR package in R was used for analysis of clonotype counts and gene usage diversity. For inspection of raw mapping reads, RNA-seq reads were mapped by STAR aligner version 2.5.3a onto GRCh37 of the human genome. To test how sequencing depth affected the clonotypes detected, IR-seq fastq files were randomly downsampled with Seqtk 1.3. Using fastp at Q25 and MiXCR, TCRdb reprocessed the public reads and kept productive beta chains. Records with the same CDR3 protein are collapsed into one entry carrying the most frequent genes and DNA. It is TCRdb's table, rather than the study itself, that gives the V and J calls and clone size. This sample holds more than 100,000 distinct CDR3 sequences; 13% were observed only once. The top ten constitute just under 8.5% of the sample.

The CDR3 runs 14 amino acids, cysteine and phenylalanine included. Just the 42-base CDR3 DNA is kept, in frame starting at base 1. The germline V gene supplies CDR1 SGHNT and CDR2 YENEEA. V has 6 bases trimmed and J has 4 bases trimmed; junction bases matching no gene number 5. General findings and caveats noted by the study authors: The correlation between IR-seq and RNA-seq shared clonotype proportions was increased by removal of single-read clonotypes. Single-read clonotypes made up 80% to 85% of clonotypes but 3% to 3.5% of total reads in IR-seq, and about three quarters of clonotypes and roughly 48% of reads in RNA-seq. The sorted CD138-negative fraction was not purified T cells but a mixed bone marrow immune population. IR-seq captured clonotypes at much higher depth and more reliably than RNA-seq, and smaller IR-seq throughput sufficed to identify most shared clonotypes.

Each patient had bone marrow sampled at the time of active disease. Bone marrow mononuclear cells were isolated by Ficoll-Hypaque density gradient centrifugation. Myeloma plasma cells were removed and CD138-negative cells were collected by negative selection after labeling with CD138 magnetic microbeads on a MACS separator. Purity of the isolated cells was checked by flow cytometry on an Attune NxT using CD138 antibodies. TRIzol reagent was used to extract total RNA, and a NanoDrop spectrophotometer was used to quantify the extracted RNA. Paired RNA-seq and IR-seq were performed on each patient's CD138-negative bone marrow sample.

The chain joins TRBV11-3 to TRBJ1-2, with 10 bases in between that match TRBD1. The sample taken for sequencing was a population of CD138-negative cells sorted from bone marrow. The cell subset or site label, as the study defines it: bone marrow mononuclear cells depleted of CD138+ plasma/myeloma cells by negative magnetic selection. The sequence was obtained from a donor aged 40 or over with multiple myeloma. The CDR3 sequence is CASSPGQGVYGYTF. The nucleotide sequence reads TGTGCCAGCAGTCCCGGACAGGGGGTCTATGGCTACACCTTC. The full variable domain, with segments outside the CDR3 supplied by the reference TRBV11-3 and TRBJ1-2 proteins, appears as EAGVVQSPRYKIIEKKQPVAFWCNPISGHNTLYWYLQNLGQGPELLIRYENEEAVDDSQLPKDRFSAERLKGVDSTLKIQPAELGDSAVYLCASSPGQGVYGYTFGSGTRLTVV.